The 19 T cell receptor beta chains listed next were all sequenced from one sample in a study of blood T cell repertoires in COVID-19. Sequenced by immunoSEQ multiplex PCR; TCRdb stores in-frame clones only, minus some. The table includes about 94,000 clones, around 87% detected once. The sample consisted of peripheral blood. The source is a human donor with acute or convalescent COVID-19. The donor label of this sample is uncertain.

J is TRBJ2-5 and V is TRBV24-1; 8 bases are shared with TRBD1. Germline V CDR1 and CDR2: KGHDR, SFDVKD. The ends lost 3 bases at V and 5 bases at J; junction bases unmatched: 4. This CDR3 region has 14 residues. As DNA, the CDR3 is TGTGCCACCAGTGATGCAGGGGGCGGGGAGACCCAGTACTTC. Translating gives CATSDAGGGETQYF.

This chain uses TRBV28 with TRBJ2-4; tentatively, D is TRBD1 (6 bases). Trimming stripped 7 bases from V and 0 bases from J, with 13 bases between. Germline loops: CDR1 MDHEN, CDR2 SYDVKM. The length of the CDR3 is 15 residues. The CDR3 nucleotides are TGTGCCAGCAAATTAGGGACACTAGCCAAAAACATTCAGTACTTC. It translates to CASKLGTLAKNIQYF.

V usage is TRBV11-2 and J usage is TRBJ2-5; D may be TRBD1 (6 bases). This CDR3 has 16 amino acids. V lost 1 base to trimming and J lost 5 bases, with 17 bases between them. The V gene's germline CDR1 is SGHAT and CDR2 FQNNGV. The CDR3 DNA reads as TGTGCCAGCAGCTTAGGAGGGGCAGGGGTTGGGGAGACCCAGTACTTC. Translated, it gives CASSLGGAGVGETQYF. The full variable domain, with the rest looked up from reference TRBV11-2 and TRBJ2-5, is EAGVAQSPRYKIIEKRQSVAFWCNPISGHATLYWYQQILGQGPKLLIQFQNNGVVDDSQLPKDRFSAERLKGVDSTLKIQPAKLEDSAVYLCASSLGGAGVGETQYFGPGTRLLVL.

V and J are TRBV7-2 and TRBJ1-5, with 7 bases identical to TRBD1. The junction had 9 bases not matched to a gene; V was cut back by 1 base and J by 0 bases. CDR1 SGHTA and CDR2 FQGNSA come from the germline V gene. This CDR3 has 18 residues. This chain's CDR3 is CASSLGWGDSHSNQPQHF. DNA for the CDR3: TGTGCCAGCAGCTTAGGGTGGGGGGACAGCCATAGCAATCAGCCCCAGCATTTT.

This clone came up a few times. J is TRBJ2-7 and V is TRBV25-1, with D perhaps TRBD2 (5 bases). The CDR3 spans 14 residues. Trimming cost V 3 bases and J 1 base, with 10 bases left between them. Germline V CDR1 and CDR2: MGHDK, SYGVNS. In DNA, the CDR3 is TGTGCCAGCAGTGAGGGGAGTTGGTCCTACGAGCAGTACTTC. It specifies CASSEGSWSYEQYF.

This clone has a single count. J is TRBJ1-1 and V is TRBV6-5, with TRBD1 matching over 7 bases. Per germline, CDR1 MNHEY and CDR2 SVGAGI. The CDR3 is 13 amino acids. V lost 5 bases and J lost 5; bases outside the gene matches: 5. The CDR3 here is CASSRGQVTEAFF. The CDR3 region has the DNA TGTGCCAGCAGTCGCGGACAGGTTACTGAAGCTTTCTTT.

The chain combines TRBV2 with TRBJ1-3; D may be TRBD1 (5 bases). The V gene's germline CDR1 is SNHLY and CDR2 FYNNEI. Trimming stripped 4 bases from V and 0 bases from J, with 13 bases between. The CDR3 extends over 16 amino acids. The CDR3 loop is CASSAVRGGSGNTIYF. For the CDR3, the DNA is TGTGCCAGCAGTGCGGTGCGGGGCGGCTCTGGAAACACCATATATTTT. Full variable domain (rest looked up from reference TRBV2 and TRBJ1-3): EPEVTQTPSHQVTQMGQEVILRCVPISNHLYFYWYRQILGQKVEFLVSFYNNEISEKSEIFDDQFSVERPDGSNFTLKIRSTKLEDSAMYFCASSAVRGGSGNTIYFGEGSWLTVV.

The J gene is TRBJ1-6, the V gene TRBV6-5; a possible D gene is TRBD1 (6 bases). This CDR3 spans 14 amino acids. Germline CDR1 is MNHEY and CDR2 is SVGAGI. Trimming left V 5 bases short and J 8 bases short, with 13 bases between. CDR3 protein: CASSTTGVYSPLHF. The DNA for the CDR3 is TGTGCCAGCAGTACGACAGGAGTATATTCACCCCTCCACTTT.

The chain employs TRBV7-9 and TRBJ1-2, with 8 positions matching TRBD1. The CDR3 is 15 residues long. The germline V gene encodes CDR1 SEHNR and CDR2 FQNEAQ (reference sequence). The V segment lost 5 bases and the J segment 2 bases; nucleotides outside the gene matches: 7. In DNA form, the CDR3 reads TGTGCCAGCAGCCAGACTGGACAGGGAAACTATGGCTACACCTTC. Translating gives CASSQTGQGNYGYTF.

The J gene is TRBJ1-6, the V gene TRBV19, with 8 bases fitting TRBD1. The length of the CDR3 is 15 residues. Trimming at V came to 5 bases and at J to 4 bases, leaving 4 bases not matched to a gene. Germline-derived CDR1 and CDR2 are LNHDA and SQIVND (reference sequence). In DNA, the CDR3 is TGTGCCAGTAGTTCAGGGGGCCTATATAATTCACCCCTCCACTTT. Protein product: CASSSGGLYNSPLHF. Looking up the rest from reference TRBV19 and TRBJ1-6 gives the full variable domain: DGGITQSPKYLFRKEGQNVTLSCEQNLNHDAMYWYRQDPGQGLRLIYYSQIVNDFQKGDIAEGYSVSREKKESFPLTVTSAQKNPTAFYLCASSSGGLYNSPLHFGNGTRLTVT.

This chain links TRBV2 with TRBJ2-7, with 8 bases identical to TRBD1. The CDR3 length is 15 residues. The V gene's germline CDR1 is SNHLY and CDR2 FYNNEI. V shed 6 bases, J shed 6 bases, and the junction held 13 bases outside the gene matches. CDR3 bases: TGTGCCAGCAGAGGACCGGGACAGGTGCCGGGCGAGCAGTACTTC. Translating gives CASRGPGQVPGEQYF.

This rearrangement joins TRBV5-1 to TRBJ1-4; tentative D call: TRBD1 (6 bases). The CDR3 consists of 15 residues. Germline V gene sequence: CDR1 SGHRS, CDR2 YFSETQ. Trimming removed 4 bases at V and 4 bases at J, with 14 bases between. The CDR3 nucleotides read TGCGCCAGCAGCGCCACAGGGCGAGGTAATGAAAAACTGTTTTTT. Translating it yields CASSATGRGNEKLFF.

This clone was observed a handful of times. The chain links TRBV6-2 or TRBV6-3 to TRBJ1-5; D gene uncertain. Trimming removed 2 bases at V and 0 bases at J, with 11 bases between. Germline V gene sequence: CDR1 MNHEY, CDR2 SVGEGT. The CDR3 runs 16 residues. CDR3 sequence (DNA): TGTGCCAGCAGTTACGGAGGATGGAATAGCAATCAGCCCCAGCATTTT. Encoded protein: CASSYGGWNSNQPQHF.

This clone was seen only once. For the CDR3, the DNA is TGTGCCAGCAGTTACGACAGGTACTCTGAAGCTTTCTTT. Protein product: CASSYDRYSEAFF. The chain combines TRBV28 with TRBJ1-1, with TRBD1 as a possible D gene (6 bases). The CDR3 has 13 residues. Trimming removed 4 bases at V and 6 bases at J, with 12 bases between. CDR1 is MDHEN and CDR2 is SYDVKM in the germline V gene.

V usage is TRBV7-9 and J usage is TRBJ2-7; tentatively, D is TRBD1 (6 bases). The V end was cut by 2 bases, the J end by 4 bases, with 12 bases between. The CDR3 loop spans 14 amino acids. Germline V lookup: CDR1 SEHNR, CDR2 FQNEAQ (reference sequence). CDR3 DNA sequence: TGTGCCAGCAGCTTATCGGGCGACAGGTACGAGCAGTACTTC. This sequence encodes CASSLSGDRYEQYF. Complete variable domain (other parts from reference TRBV7-9 and TRBJ2-7): DTGVSQNPRHKITKRGQNVTFRCDPISEHNRLYWYRQTLGQGPEFLTYFQNEAQLEKSRLLSDRFSAERPKGSFSTLEIQRTEQGDSAMYLCASSLSGDRYEQYFGPGTRLTVT.

The genes are TRBV7-3 and TRBJ2-5; D gene uncertain. This CDR3 has 13 residues. Germline V CDR1 and CDR2: SGHTA, FQGTGA. V was clipped by 0 bases and J by 3 bases, with 5 bases between them. The CDR3 sequence: CASSLTFEETQYF. CDR3 in DNA: TGTGCCAGCAGCTTAACGTTCGAAGAGACCCAGTACTTC. The whole variable domain, filled in from reference TRBV7-3 and TRBJ2-5, reads GAGVSQTPSNKVTEKGKYVELRCDPISGHTALYWYRQSLGQGPEFLIYFQGTGAADDSGLPNDRFFAVRPEGSVSTLKIQRTERGDSAVYLCASSLTFEETQYFGPGTRLLVL.

This clone turned up a few times. Other DNA sequences in the sample encode the same CDR3. V is TRBV4-1 and J is TRBJ1-5, with 8 bases fitting TRBD1. Looked up from germline, CDR1 is MGHRA and CDR2 is YSYEKL. The V and J ends lost 4 bases and 2 bases, in that order; junction bases with no gene match: 7. This CDR3 has 16 residues. CDR3 loop: CASSRQTGAGNQPQHF. DNA of the CDR3: TGCGCCAGCAGCCGTCAGACAGGGGCTGGCAATCAGCCCCAGCATTTT.

This chain joins TRBV7-2 and TRBJ2-7; the D gene is possibly TRBD2 (5 bases). With 0 bases removed from V and 4 bases from J, the gap between germline ends came to 13 bases. Germline loops: CDR1 SGHTA, CDR2 FQGNSA. CDR3 length equals 15 residues. The CDR3 DNA reads TGTGCCAGCAGCTTAGCCCCCGGGATGGGGTACGAGCAGTACTTC. Amino acids: CASSLAPGMGYEQYF.

This chain links TRBV5-4 with TRBJ2-3; 8 bases line up with TRBD1. The CDR3 contains 16 residues. Germline trimming cut 0 bases from V and 10 bases from J; bases unmatched to any gene: 13. CDR1 and CDR2 from the germline V gene are SGHNT and YYREEE (reference sequence). CDR3 protein: CASSLAGTGGIRAQYF. The CDR3 DNA follows: TGTGCCAGCAGCTTGGCAGGGACAGGAGGGATCAGGGCGCAGTATTTT.